The 15 T cell receptor beta chains below all came from one sample that was sequenced in a study of regulatory T cells in long-lasting Graves disease (dated by TCRdb to the early 2020s). This sample's time point label indicates: newly diagnosed GD, antithyroid drugs for less than 3 months. For both TCR sequencing and RNA sequencing, RNA was extracted from PBMCs in TRIzol. The library came from multiplex PCR. The instrument given in TCRdb is Illumina HiSeq 4000. CDR3 regions were amplified by Arm-PCR with iRepertoire HTBI primers to construct TCR beta libraries. In-frame beta chains were kept once TCRdb had trimmed the public reads at Q25 with fastp and called clones with MiXCR. Each entry is one CDR3 protein sequence, shown with its most common DNA and genes. The sample data list some 220,000 distinct CDR3 sequences, and approximately 18% of these were observed just once. 10% to 15% of the sample comes from the top ten.

This sample also belongs to another study, concerning T cells in Graves' hyperthyroidism and ophthalmopathy.

The sample consisted of peripheral blood mononuclear cells (PBMCs), taken at new diagnosis, from a patient treated with antithyroid drugs. The receptors originated from a young woman with Graves disease. Donor details come from another sample of the same person, matched by shared clones.

In this sample, this clonotype turned up many times. The chain joins TRBV30 to TRBJ1-5; possible D gene TRBD1, 6 bases. Trimming pared 0 bases from V and 7 bases from J, leaving 19 bases between. The V gene's germline CDR1 is GTSNPN and CDR2 SVGIG (reference sequence). The CDR3 runs 16 residues. In nucleotides, the CDR3 is TGTGCCTGGAGTGTATTCCAGGGGCCATCGGTCCAGCCCCAGCATTTT. This gives the protein CAWSVFQGPSVQPQHF.

The chain employs TRBV12-3 or TRBV12-4 and TRBJ1-3; maybe TRBD1 (6 bases). V lost 4 bases, J lost 4 bases, and 17 bases lay in between. The CDR3 contains 16 residues. The chain's CDR3 is CASSYSRTGRGNTIYF. CDR3 DNA sequence: TGTGCCAGCAGTTACTCGAGAACAGGGAGAGGAAACACCATATATTTT.

This clonotype has at least ten counts. A read error may account for a junction end that differs from germline. V usage is TRBV4-1 and J usage is TRBJ2-7, with D tentatively TRBD1 (5 bases). CDR3 length equals 13 residues. The V gene's germline CDR1 is MGHRA and CDR2 YSYEKL. CDR3 loop: CASSPGPSYEQYF. The CDR3 DNA reads TGTGCCAGCAGTCCAGGGCCCTCCTACGAGCAGTACTTC.

This clonotype occurred many times. The chain is built from TRBV27 and TRBJ1-2, with TRBD1 matching 8 bases. The CDR3 contains 16 residues. Germline V gives CDR1 MNHEY, CDR2 SMNVEV (reference sequence). Trimming cost V 5 bases and J 4 bases; bases outside gene matches: 12. The CDR3 loop is CASSPKAGQGTYGYTF. The DNA of the CDR3 is TGTGCCAGCAGTCCAAAGGCCGGACAGGGCACCTATGGCTACACCTTC.

This clonotype was recorded at least ten times. The chain has TRBV5-4 and TRBJ1-1, with no clear D. This CDR3 spans 13 amino acids. Germline CDR1 and CDR2: SGHNT and YYREEE (reference sequence). Trimming cost V 0 bases and J 6 bases, with 9 bases left between them. CDR3 sequence: CASSLVGPSEAFF. DNA of the CDR3: TGTGCCAGCAGCTTGGTAGGGCCCTCTGAAGCTTTCTTT.

This clonotype has ten or more counts. The CDR3 is CASTTDGRRNYGYTF. The CDR3 nucleotides read TGTGCCAGCACTACGGACGGGAGAAGGAACTATGGCTACACCTTC. The rearrangement joins TRBV27 to TRBJ1-2; the D is unclear. Per germline, CDR1 MNHEY and CDR2 SMNVEV (reference sequence). The length of the CDR3 is 15 residues. The V end lost 7 bases, the J end lost 2 bases, and 17 bases lay between the germline ends.

This clonotype has at least ten counts. This sequence joins TRBV18 and TRBJ1-2; D is unclear. Germline loops: CDR1 KGHSH, CDR2 LQKENI. The germline V and J ends were trimmed by 3 bases and 0 bases, with 17 bases remaining between them. CDR3 length: 17 residues. This CDR3 is CASSPQDGIRANYGYTF. In DNA, the CDR3 is TGTGCCAGCTCACCCCAGGACGGGATTAGAGCTAACTATGGCTACACCTTC.

This clonotype was seen at least ten times. V usage is TRBV2 and J usage is TRBJ2-7, with 8 bases lining up with TRBD2. CDR3 length equals 15 residues. CDR1 is SNHLY, CDR2 FYNNEI, per germline. The junction had 6 bases not matched to a gene; V was cut back by 2 bases and J by 3 bases. The CDR3 region has the DNA TGTGCCAGCAGTGAAAGCGGGAGTATGGGCTACGAGCAGTACTTC. Its translation is CASSESGSMGYEQYF.

This clonotype showed up many times. This chain connects TRBV28 to TRBJ2-5; D unresolved. Trimming pared 4 bases from V and 4 bases from J, leaving 10 bases between. Germline V gives CDR1 MDHEN, CDR2 SYDVKM. The length of the CDR3 is 13 residues. For the CDR3, the DNA is TGTGCCAGCAGTTCCCCGGCGTTAGAGACCCAGTACTTC. Its translation: CASSSPALETQYF.

The chain joins TRBV19 to TRBJ1-3; tentatively, D is TRBD1 (5 bases). Germline values: CDR1 LNHDA, CDR2 SQIVND (reference sequence). The ends were cut back, 7 bases at V and 0 bases at J, with 16 bases in the middle. The CDR3 contains 16 residues. The CDR3 DNA reads as TGTGCCAGTAATCCCTCAAGGGGTTACTCTGGAAACACCATATATTTT. It translates to CASNPSRGYSGNTIYF.

This clonotype was found many times. V and J are TRBV2 and TRBJ1-5; the D is unclear. This CDR3 spans 13 amino acids. CDR1 is SNHLY and CDR2 is FYNNEI in the germline V gene. The V end lost 7 bases, the J end lost 5 bases, and 12 bases lay between the germline ends. The CDR3 nucleotides are TGTGCCAGCACAGGAGGAGTTTATCAGCCCCAGCATTTT. It encodes CASTGGVYQPQHF.

This clonotype was observed at least ten times. V is TRBV19 and J is TRBJ2-1, with TRBD2 identical over 11 bases. Germline values: CDR1 LNHDA, CDR2 SQIVND (reference sequence). The CDR3 totals 15 residues. After removal of 3 bases from V and 7 bases from J, the junction contained 5 bases not matched to a gene. The CDR3 sequence is CASSITSGGGNEQFF. For the CDR3, the DNA is TGTGCCAGTAGTATTACTAGCGGGGGCGGAAATGAGCAGTTCTTC.

This clonotype has ten or more counts. V usage is TRBV6-1 and J usage is TRBJ2-7; possible D gene TRBD2, 6 bases. V lost 6 bases to trimming and J lost 0 bases, with 15 bases between them. This CDR3 comprises 15 residues. Germline CDR1 is MNHNS and CDR2 is SASEGT. The CDR3 protein is CASRTPGLGSYEQYF. The CDR3 DNA reads TGTGCCAGCAGAACACCGGGACTCGGCTCCTACGAGCAGTACTTC.

This clonotype appeared a few times. The chain is built from TRBV10-1 and TRBJ2-1; 7 nucleotides align to TRBD2. From germline, CDR1 is WNHNN and CDR2 SYGVQD (reference sequence). With V trimmed by 1 base and J by 4 bases, 7 bases remained unmatched. This CDR3 has 16 residues. CDR3: CASSEYGLGIYNEQFF. DNA for the CDR3: TGCGCCAGCAGTGAGTACGGACTAGGGATATACAATGAGCAGTTCTTC.

With respect to this clonotype: A much larger clone is a single base away; this may be a read error. CDR3 DNA: TGTGCCAGTAGCGTAGGGAGCACTGAAGCTTTCTTT. It yields the protein CASSVGSTEAFF. This chain uses TRBV19 with TRBJ1-1; D is undetermined. Germline V gene lookup returns CDR1 LNHDA and CDR2 SQIVND (reference sequence). Trimming shortened V by 6 bases and J by 4 bases, and 9 bases separated the two germline ends. The length of the CDR3 is 12 residues.